This T cell receptor beta chain is drawn from a study of blood T cell repertoires in COVID-19. Study-level information: There were acute and convalescent COVID-19 samples, and they came from the United States, Italy and Spain.

Generated by immunoSEQ multiplex PCR, the TCRdb table keeps only in-frame clones and is missing some. This table has around 300,000 clones, around four fifths appearing once. The CDR3 contains 12 residues. V lost 7 bases and J lost 4; bases outside the gene matches: 3. The germline gives CDR1 SNHLY, CDR2 FYNNEI. The clonotype originates from a woman aged 45 to 65 with active or convalescent COVID-19. What was sequenced was peripheral blood. This rearrangement joins TRBV2 to TRBJ2-7, with TRBD2 identical over 8 bases. The CDR3 loop is CASIGLAYEQYF. For the CDR3, the DNA is TGTGCCAGCATCGGACTAGCATACGAGCAGTACTTC.